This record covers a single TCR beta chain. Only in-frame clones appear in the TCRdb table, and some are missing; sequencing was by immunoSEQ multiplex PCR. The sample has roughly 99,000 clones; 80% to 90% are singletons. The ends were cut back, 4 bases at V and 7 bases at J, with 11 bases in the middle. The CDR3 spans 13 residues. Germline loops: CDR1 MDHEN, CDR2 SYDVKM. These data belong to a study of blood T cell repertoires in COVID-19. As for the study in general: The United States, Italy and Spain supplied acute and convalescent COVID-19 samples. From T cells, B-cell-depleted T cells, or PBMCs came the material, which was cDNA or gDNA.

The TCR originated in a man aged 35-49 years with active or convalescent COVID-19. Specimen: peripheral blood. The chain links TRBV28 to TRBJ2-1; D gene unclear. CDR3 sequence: CASSSHLRNEQFF. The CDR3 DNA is TGTGCCAGCAGTTCCCACCTGAGGAATGAGCAGTTCTTC.